The entry that follows covers one T cell receptor (beta chain) sequence. Its antigen is undetermined. The record originates from a study of T cell repertoires in cytomegalovirus infection. Study in general: Used in the study were CMV epitopes, some recently identified and HLA-C-restricted, others well-studied and HLA-B-restricted. Based on public TCR beta signatures, there were indications of CMV infection and of a matching HLA type. Study-wide results and limits: Using cumulative public TCR beta family frequency, the authors identified those who carried CMV together with the relevant HLA.

The germline gives CDR1 MNHEY, CDR2 SVGAGI. V lost 6 bases, J lost 4 bases, and 15 bases lay in between. CDR3 length: 14 residues. One entry per CDR3 protein, called by TCRdb with MiXCR from the reads. This repertoire shows about 890,000 distinct CDR3 sequences, roughly 30% found once; its top ten account for roughly 13%. J is TRBJ1-1 and V is TRBV6-5; TRBD1 is a possible D gene (6 bases). The input for sequencing was cultured CD8+ T cells from PBMCs, taken from culture after CMV antigen stimulation. The source is a human donor in good health (CMV status not recorded). Some clones in this sample may be carry-over from other donors' samples. The CDR3 sequence is CASSLRGGPTEAFF. DNA for the CDR3: TGTGCCAGCAGCCTCAGGGGAGGCCCCACTGAAGCTTTCTTT.